The rows below give T cell receptor beta chains drawn from one sample of a study of shared clonotypes between healthy human individuals. Repertoires were generated with immunoSEQ multiplex PCR, while TCRdb's copy carries only in-frame clones and drops some. The repertoire holds nearly 600,000 clones, 95% seen once, with roughly 0.1% in the top ten. Sample: naive CD8+ T cells sorted from blood. The receptors stem from a woman in her twenties or thirties in good health. Each CDR3 is given with its conserved first and last residue. D genes are given only for firm matches. The size field is filled for only some rows; it gives once, few, many or a size class.

>NA|NA|TRBV15|TRBJ2-5
CATSRDHTRGQETQYF
TGTGCCACCAGCAGAGATCACACTCGGGGACAAGAGACCCAGTACTTC
>NA|TRBD1|TRBV18|TRBJ2-7
CASHADRYEQYF
TGTGCCAGCCATGCGGACAGGTACGAGCAGTACTTC
>few|NA|TRBV4-2|TRBJ1-1
CASSQERKVNTEAFF
TGTGCCAGCAGCCAAGAGCGGAAAGTGAACACTGAAGCTTTCTTT
>NA|TRBD1|TRBV7-9|TRBJ1-4
CASSPGGTNEKLFF
TGTGCCAGCAGTCCAGGGGGGACTAATGAAAAACTGTTTTTT
>once|NA|TRBV5-1|TRBJ2-2
CASSLGVRANTGELFF
TGCGCCAGCAGCTTGGGCGTGCGGGCGAACACCGGGGAGCTGTTTTTT
>NA|TRBD1|TRBV30|TRBJ2-2
CAWQQGSANTGELFF
TGTGCCTGGCAACAGGGGTCCGCGAACACCGGGGAGCTGTTTTTT
>once|NA|TRBV7-9|TRBJ2-7
CASRPSLLYEQYF
TGTGCCAGCCGCCCGTCTTTGCTCTACGAGCAGTACTTC
>NA|NA|TRBV28|TRBJ2-1
CASSLFGNEQFF
TGTGCCAGCAGTTTGTTTGGAAATGAGCAGTTCTTC
>NA|NA|TRBV28|TRBJ2-3
CASSLVGLSSTDTQYF
TGTGCCAGCAGTTTGGTTGGGTTATCTAGCACAGATACGCAGTATTTT
>NA|NA|TRBV28|TRBJ2-7
CASSLNTYEQYF
TGTGCCAGCAGTTTAAATACCTACGAGCAGTACTTC
>NA|NA|TRBV2|TRBJ1-4
CASSARRGGEKLFF
TGTGCCAGCAGTGCCCGAAGGGGAGGGGAAAAACTGTTTTTT
>NA|NA|TRBV6-5|TRBJ2-7
CASSYIDRSVEQYF
TGTGCCAGCAGTTACATAGATCGGTCGGTCGAGCAGTACTTC
>NA|NA|TRBV30|TRBJ2-3
CAWSYGTTSTDTQYF
TGTGCCTGGAGTTACGGAACCACTAGCACAGATACGCAGTATTTT
>NA|NA|TRBV7-8|TRBJ2-7
CASSSTDFPPYEQYF
TGTGCCAGCAGCTCGACGGACTTTCCTCCCTACGAGCAGTACTTC
>NA|TRBD1|TRBV7-9|TRBJ2-3
CASSLTGASTDTQYF
TGTGCCAGCAGCTTGACAGGGGCGAGCACAGATACGCAGTATTTT
>NA|NA|TRBV28|TRBJ1-5
CASNPRSTNQPQHF
TGTGCCAGCAACCCTAGGAGCACCAATCAGCCCCAGCATTTT
>NA|NA|TRBV7-2|TRBJ2-7
CASSSPVSAKQYF
TGTGCCAGCAGCTCTCCAGTAAGCGCTAAGCAGTACTTC
>NA|TRBD1|TRBV2|TRBJ2-1
CASSPGQGNNEQFF
TGTGCCAGCAGCCCGGGACAGGGGAACAATGAGCAGTTCTTC
>NA|NA|TRBV5-6|TRBJ2-3
CASSLAASAGTDTQYF
TGTGCCAGCAGCTTGGCGGCTAGCGCCGGCACAGATACGCAGTATTTT
>NA|TRBD2|TRBV11-2|TRBJ2-5
CASSLGGATSGLAQETQYF
TGTGCCAGCAGCTTAGGGGGAGCCACTAGCGGACTAGCCCAAGAGACCCAGTACTTC
>NA|NA|TRBV27|TRBJ2-1
CASSLSVVSSYNEQFF
TGTGCCAGCAGTTTATCGGTCGTCAGCTCCTACAATGAGCAGTTCTTC
>NA|NA|TRBV28|TRBJ1-4
CASSLSEKLFF
TGTGCCAGCAGTTTAAGTGAAAAACTGTTTTTT
>NA|NA|TRBV9|TRBJ2-3
CASSVGGGRDTQYF
TGTGCCAGCAGCGTAGGTGGAGGGAGAGATACGCAGTATTTT
>NA|NA|TRBV5-4|TRBJ2-6
CASSLLGSGANVLTF
TGTGCCAGCAGCTTGTTGGGATCTGGGGCCAACGTCCTGACTTTC
>NA|TRBD1|TRBV15|TRBJ1-3
CATSSAPEGASGNTIYF
TGTGCCACCAGCAGTGCCCCCGAGGGGGCCTCTGGAAACACCATATATTTT
>NA|NA|TRBV11-2|TRBJ2-7
CASSPGPNTYEQYF
TGTGCCAGCAGCCCGGGACCAAACACCTACGAGCAGTACTTC
>NA|NA|TRBV29-1|TRBJ2-1
CSVGGARLRTEQFF
TGCAGCGTTGGGGGGGCGAGGTTGAGGACTGAGCAGTTCTTC
>NA|NA|TRBV5-1|TRBJ2-1
CASSLDEWNEQFF
TGCGCCAGCAGCTTGGATGAGTGGAATGAGCAGTTCTTC
>NA|TRBD2|TRBV29-1|TRBJ2-7
CSVLAGGGYEQYF
TGCAGCGTTTTAGCGGGAGGGGGTTACGAGCAGTACTTC
>NA|TRBD1|TRBV15|TRBJ1-4
CATSQEAGQGATNEKLFF
TGTGCCACCAGCCAAGAGGCGGGACAGGGCGCAACTAATGAAAAACTGTTTTTT